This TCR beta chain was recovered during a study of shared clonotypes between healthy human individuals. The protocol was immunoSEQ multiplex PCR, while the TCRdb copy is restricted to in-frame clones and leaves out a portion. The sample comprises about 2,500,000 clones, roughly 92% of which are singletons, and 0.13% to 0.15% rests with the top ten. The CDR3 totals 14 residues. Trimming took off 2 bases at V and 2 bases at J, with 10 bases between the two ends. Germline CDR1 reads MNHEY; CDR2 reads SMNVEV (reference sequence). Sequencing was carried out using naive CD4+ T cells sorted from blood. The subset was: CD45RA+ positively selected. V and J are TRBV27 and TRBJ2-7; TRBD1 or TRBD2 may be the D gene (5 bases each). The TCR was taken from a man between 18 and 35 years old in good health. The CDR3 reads CASSLRGVPYEQYF. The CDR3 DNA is TGTGCCAGCAGTTTAAGAGGGGTTCCCTACGAGCAGTACTTC.